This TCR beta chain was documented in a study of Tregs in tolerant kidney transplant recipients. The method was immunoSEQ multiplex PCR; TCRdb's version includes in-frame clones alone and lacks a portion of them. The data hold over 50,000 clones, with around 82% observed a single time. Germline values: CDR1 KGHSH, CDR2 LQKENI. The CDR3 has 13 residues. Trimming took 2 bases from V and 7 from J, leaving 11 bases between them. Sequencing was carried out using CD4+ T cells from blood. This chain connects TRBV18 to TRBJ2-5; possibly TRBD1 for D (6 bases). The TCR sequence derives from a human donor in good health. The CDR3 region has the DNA TGTGCCAGCTCACCAGCCCAAGGGGGGACCCAGTACTTC. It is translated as CASSPAQGGTQYF.